The subject of this entry is one TCR beta chain. Other nucleotide sequences in the sample specify the same CDR3. The data stem from a study of blood T cell repertoires in COVID-19. For the study at large: Samples taken during acute and convalescent COVID-19 were collected in the United States, Italy and Spain. T cells, B-cell-depleted T cells, or PBMCs supplied cDNA or gDNA.

The germline V gene has CDR1 KGHSH and CDR2 LQKENI. The CDR3 spans 13 residues. J lost 4 bases, V lost 3 bases, and 2 bases had no gene match. In the original workflow: Reference gene primers were amplified, and this amplification served to estimate nucleated cell counts. Produced via immunoSEQ multiplex PCR; TCRdb's table is partial and in-frame only. V, J and clone size are taken as reported in that table, and D and trimming were inferred from the DNA itself. In the table there are about 95,000 clones, around 86% of which are singletons. The TCR sequence derives from a woman in her 70s with acute or convalescent COVID-19. The sample taken for sequencing was peripheral blood. The rearrangement links TRBV18 to TRBJ1-1; 7 bases align to TRBD1. CDR3 nucleotide sequence: TGTGCCAGCTCACCCTCAGGGGGCACTGAAGCTTTCTTT. Encoded protein: CASSPSGGTEAFF. The complete variable domain, with remaining parts taken from reference TRBV18 and TRBJ1-1, reads NAGVMQNPRHLVRRRGQEARLRCSPMKGHSHVYWYRQLPEEGLKFMVYLQKENIIDESGMPKERFSAEFPKEGPSILRIQQVVRGDSAAYFCASSPSGGTEAFFGQGTRLTVV.